The text below deals with one T cell receptor beta chain. Antigen specificity is unknown. The data belong to a study of radiation and T cells in renal cell carcinoma. Points from the study as a whole: From baseline, blood top tumor clonotypes peaked at 2 weeks post-radiation.

Method: immunoSEQ multiplex PCR; TCRdb's copy keeps in-frame clones and lacks some. The data show 100,000 to 150,000 clones, 65% to 85% seen once. Time point: blood 2 weeks post-SBRT. Treatment of the sample: 15 Gy SBRT to primary tumor, nephrectomy 4 weeks later. This renal cell carcinoma was of the clear cell type. The CDR3 is 17 amino acids. V dropped 4 bases and J dropped 1 base, with 19 bases sitting between them. CDR1 is PRHDT and CDR2 is FYEKMQ in the germline V gene (reference sequence). Sequences were derived from blood, sampled from a patient whose treatment included radiotherapy and nephrectomy. The receptor was isolated from a man aged 50 to 60 with renal cell carcinoma. The chain has TRBV13 and TRBJ1-1; tentatively, D is TRBD1 (6 bases). CDR3 in DNA: TGTGCCAGCAGCTCCCGGCGAGTGACAGGCCGGAACACTGAAGCTTTCTTT. As protein: CASSSRRVTGRNTEAFF.